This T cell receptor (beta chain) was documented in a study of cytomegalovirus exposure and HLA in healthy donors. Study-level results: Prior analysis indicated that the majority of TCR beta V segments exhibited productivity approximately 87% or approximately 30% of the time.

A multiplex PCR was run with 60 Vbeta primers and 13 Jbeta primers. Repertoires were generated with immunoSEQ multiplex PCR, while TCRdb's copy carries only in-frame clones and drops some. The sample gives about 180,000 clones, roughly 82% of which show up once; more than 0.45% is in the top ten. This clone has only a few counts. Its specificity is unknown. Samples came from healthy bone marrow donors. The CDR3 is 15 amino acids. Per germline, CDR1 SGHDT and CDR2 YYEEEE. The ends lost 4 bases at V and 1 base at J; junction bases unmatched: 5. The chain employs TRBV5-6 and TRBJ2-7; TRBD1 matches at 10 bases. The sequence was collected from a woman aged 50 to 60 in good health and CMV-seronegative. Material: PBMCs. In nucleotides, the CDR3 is TGTGCCAGCAGCAAGGGACAGGGGAGGTCCTACGAGCAGTACTTC. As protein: CASSKGQGRSYEQYF.